Listed below are T cell receptor beta chains from one sample, sequenced in a study of blood T cells in healthy people across ages. TCRdb reanalysed the 5' RACE reads using MiXCR and keeps one entry per CDR3 protein. Altogether about 2 million distinct CDR3 sequences are present, around 50% being singletons, with the ten largest covering 2.1%. Sequencing was carried out using blood. These receptors were taken from a middle-aged woman in good health. Both conserved end residues are part of each CDR3. D genes are given only for firm matches. Clone size, where shown, is once, few, many, or a class for clones that have expanded.

v_gene	abundance	j_gene	d_gene	CDR3nt	CDR3aa
TRBV20-1	.	TRBJ2-1	.	TGCAGTGCTAGCGGAAGGAGGGGGGCCGTCAATGAGCAGTTCTTC	CSASGRRGAVNEQFF
TRBV27	.	TRBJ1-1	.	TGTGCCAGCAGCTCCTCCAGAGGGGGGCTAACTGAAGCTTTCTTT	CASSSSRGGLTEAFF
TRBV7-9	.	TRBJ1-2	.	TGTGCCAGCAGCTTAGGGCGGCATAGGTTTAACTATGGCTACACCTTC	CASSLGRHRFNYGYTF
TRBV7-2	few	TRBJ2-3	.	TGTGCCAGCAGCCCAGGGAGAGCCACAGATACGCAGTATTTT	CASSPGRATDTQYF
TRBV20-1	.	TRBJ2-3	TRBD2	TGCAGTGCTAGAGATGTTAGGACTAGCCAGTATTTT	CSARDVRTSQYF
TRBV7-9	once	TRBJ1-6	.	TGTGCCAGCAGCTTAACGCGAAGCTCCTATAATTCACCCCTCCACTTT	CASSLTRSSYNSPLHF
TRBV4-1	.	TRBJ2-1	.	TGCGCCAGCAGCCAAGAAGCCCCGGGGGCGAGCTCCTACAATGAGCAGTTCTTC	CASSQEAPGASSYNEQFF
TRBV15	.	TRBJ2-1	.	TGTGCCACCAGCACCAGAGGGCGGCTGTTCTTC	CATSTRGRLFF
TRBV2	.	TRBJ2-6	.	TGTGCCAGCAGGATCAGGGGGGCGTACTCTGGGGCCAACGTCCTGACTTTC	CASRIRGAYSGANVLTF
TRBV7-2	.	TRBJ2-3	.	TGTGCCAGCAGCTTAGCGCGCCCCGGACCCACAGATACGCAGTATTTT	CASSLARPGPTDTQYF